This T cell receptor (beta chain) was captured by sequencing in a study of blood T cell repertoires in COVID-19. Study as a whole: COVID-19 samples collected from the United States, Italy and Spain covered acute and convalescent phases. Sources were T cells, B-cell-depleted T cells, or PBMCs; the material itself was cDNA or gDNA.

Authors' processing steps: Amplification of reference gene primers was used by the study to estimate nucleated cell counts. Clones were read by immunoSEQ multiplex PCR, and TCRdb kept only the in-frame ones, dropping some. That table is the source of V, J and clone size, and D and trimming were worked out from the DNA. The sample holds about 150,000 clones, about four fifths seen once. Sequencing was performed on peripheral blood. This TCR was sampled from a man aged 70 or older who had recovered from COVID-19.

The CDR3 sequence: CATSRDLGEDYTF. The CDR3 region has the DNA TGTGCCACCAGCAGAGATCTGGGAGAGGACTACACCTTC. V gene TRBV15 combines with J gene TRBJ1-2; D not resolved. Germline values: CDR1 LNHNV, CDR2 YYDKDF (reference sequence). The CDR3 is made up of 13 amino acids. V lost 0 bases, J lost 10 bases, and 12 bases lay in between.